The T cell receptor (beta chain) under discussion was sequenced for a study of regulatory T cells in long-lasting Graves disease. Library construction for TCR beta used iRepertoire HTBI primers and Arm-PCR of CDR3 regions. In TCRdb, the multiplex PCR reads were re-called with MiXCR into one record per CDR3 protein. Among roughly 500,000 distinct CDR3 sequences listed, roughly 20% were seen once. The CDR3 contains 13 residues. Germline trimming cut 5 bases from V and 7 bases from J; bases unmatched to any gene: 6. Per germline, CDR1 DFQATT and CDR2 SNEGSKA (reference sequence). Time point reported: persistent/refractory GD, antithyroid drugs over 5 years with positive TRAb. PBMC-derived RNA was used for the TCR library. This clonotype showed up many times.

V gene TRBV20-1 combines with J gene TRBJ1-2, with 11 positions matching TRBD1. This TCR was recovered from a female donor with Graves disease. Sequencing was performed on peripheral blood mononuclear cells (PBMCs), taken when the disease was refractory, from a patient treated with antithyroid drugs. Here the CDR3 DNA reads TGCAGTGCTCCCCGGACAGGGGGCGGTGGCTACACCTTC. It codes for CSAPRTGGGGYTF.